Each of the 20 T cell receptor beta chains below was sequenced from the same sample in a study of beta chain features in type 1 diabetes. The entirety of the isolated RNA underwent reverse transcription, so expressed TCRB transcripts were sequenced. Assay used: immunoSEQ multiplex PCR; TCRdb lists only in-frame clones, some missing. The table includes about 150,000 clones, 11% detected once. Sequencing was carried out using central memory CD4+ T cells from blood. These receptor sequences come from a man aged 18 to 35 in good health.

This clone was recorded a few times. The V and J genes are TRBV7-3 and TRBJ1-1; a possible D gene is TRBD1 (5 bases). V was clipped by 5 bases and J by 0 bases, with 10 bases between them. CDR1 SGHTA and CDR2 FQGTGA come from the germline V gene. CDR3 length: 14 amino acids. The CDR3 DNA follows: TGTGCCAGCAGCCCCACGGGGGTGAACACTGAAGCTTTCTTT. It codes for CASSPTGVNTEAFF. The full variable domain, its missing parts supplied by reference TRBV7-3 and TRBJ1-1, is GAGVSQTPSNKVTEKGKYVELRCDPISGHTALYWYRQSLGQGPEFLIYFQGTGAADDSGLPNDRFFAVRPEGSVSTLKIQRTERGDSAVYLCASSPTGVNTEAFFGQGTRLTVV.

This clone was counted a few times. The rearrangement links TRBV2 to TRBJ2-2; TRBD1 agrees at 8 bases. With 8 bases clipped from V and 3 bases from J, the junction kept 5 bases outside the gene matches. This CDR3 is 14 amino acids long. Germline V CDR1 and CDR2: SNHLY, FYNNEI. The CDR3 loop is CASWTGWYTGELFF. In DNA, the CDR3 is TGTGCCAGCTGGACAGGGTGGTACACCGGGGAGCTGTTTTTT.

Points on this clone: This sample also contains other DNA sequences that code for the same CDR3. The chain recombines TRBV18 with TRBJ1-2, with unresolved D. The CDR3 has 13 amino acids. Trimming cost V 3 bases and J 3 bases, with 8 bases left between them. Germline values: CDR1 KGHSH, CDR2 LQKENI. This CDR3 is CASSPGQDYGYTF. The CDR3 DNA reads as TGTGCCAGCTCACCCGGCCAGGACTATGGCTACACCTTC.

In this sample, this clone turned up many times. This chain uses TRBV11-2 with TRBJ2-2; the match to TRBD2 covers 9 bases. Trimming removed 5 bases from V and 6 bases from J; junction bases left unmatched: 13. Germline V gene data show CDR1 as SGHAT and CDR2 as FQNNGV. The CDR3 sequence is 17 residues long. The CDR3 nucleotides are TGTGCCAGCAGCCCCCGCGGGTCGGGACTAGCCCCCGGGGAGCTGTTTTTT. Protein sequence: CASSPRGSGLAPGELFF.

V gene TRBV9 combines with J gene TRBJ2-1, with 10 bases identical to TRBD2. CDR1 and CDR2 (germline): SGDLS, YYNGEE. J lost 10 bases, V lost 0 bases, and 13 bases had no gene match. This CDR3 spans 17 amino acids. Here the CDR3 reads CASSVDPWASGGQEQFF. CDR3 DNA sequence: TGTGCCAGCAGCGTAGATCCTTGGGCTAGCGGGGGTCAAGAGCAGTTCTTC. The variable domain in full, completed from reference TRBV9 and TRBJ2-1, reads DSGVTQTPKHLITATGQRVTLRCSPRSGDLSVYWYQQSLDQGLQFLIQYYNGEERAKGNILERFSAQQFPDLHSELNLSSLELGDSALYFCASSVDPWASGGQEQFFGPGTRLTVL.

The V call is TRBV4-3, the J call TRBJ1-6, with 10 bases that match TRBD1. With 0 bases clipped from V and 9 bases from J, the junction kept 5 bases outside the gene matches. CDR3 length: 16 residues. Germline V gives CDR1 LGHNA, CDR2 YSLEER. The CDR3 bases are TGCGCCAGCAGCCAAGATGAGACAGGGGGCGGTTCACCCCTCCACTTT. Translated: CASSQDETGGGSPLHF.

On this clone: This same CDR3 is encoded by further DNA sequences in the sample. The chain combines TRBV9 with TRBJ2-3; D tentatively fits TRBD1 or TRBD2 (5 bases each). This CDR3 contains 14 residues. Germline CDR1 and CDR2: SGDLS and YYNGEE. The V end lost 0 bases, the J end lost 0 bases, and 5 bases lay between the germline ends. The CDR3 sequence is CASSVGGSTDTQYF. In nucleotides, the CDR3 is TGTGCCAGCAGCGTAGGGGGGAGCACAGATACGCAGTATTTT.

This clone was detected only a few times. The chain has TRBV27 and TRBJ1-6; a weak D match, TRBD1 (5 bases). This CDR3 contains 15 residues. The V gene's germline CDR1 is MNHEY and CDR2 SMNVEV (reference sequence). V dropped 8 bases and J dropped 7 bases, with 18 bases sitting between them. Here the CDR3 reads CASGRGFAGNSPLHF. The CDR3 nucleotides read TGTGCCAGCGGTCGGGGGTTCGCTGGGAATTCACCCCTCCACTTT.

This clone was detected only a few times. One junction end does not reproduce the germline sequence, and a read error may be involved. The chain is built from TRBV28 and TRBJ2-4; TRBD2 matches at 9 bases. The CDR3 is made up of 16 amino acids. Looked up from germline, CDR1 is MDHEN and CDR2 is SYDVKM. DNA of the CDR3: TGTGCCAGCAGTAGGGGGCTAGCGGGAACCAACAACATTCAGTACTTC. This gives the protein CASSRGLAGTNNIQYF.

The chain links TRBV6-6 to TRBJ1-5; no reliable D call. This CDR3 comprises 13 residues. Germline V gives CDR1 MNHNY, CDR2 SVGAGI (reference sequence). V was cut by 8 bases and J by 4 bases, with 12 bases left in between. The CDR3 DNA is TGTGCCAGCTCGGCATCCCTAAATCAGCCCCAGCATTTT. This translates into CASSASLNQPQHF.

This clone was seen more than once but under ten times. An end of the junction does not agree with germline; a read error may underlie this. The chain employs TRBV7-3 and TRBJ1-2; D not resolved. This CDR3 is 13 amino acids long. Germline CDR1 SGHTA, CDR2 FQGTGA. The CDR3, as DNA: TGTGCCAGCAGCTTAGATACGTTCCGGTGGTGGAAATTC. It is translated as CASSLDTFRWWKF.

This clone was counted a few times. This chain links TRBV7-9 with TRBJ2-1; D is uncertain. The CDR3 totals 11 residues. The V end was cut by 3 bases, the J end by 8 bases, with 5 bases between. The germline V gene has CDR1 SEHNR and CDR2 FQNEAQ (reference sequence). The CDR3 sequence is CASSLRYEQFF. CDR3 sequence (DNA): TGTGCCAGCAGCTTGAGATATGAGCAGTTCTTC.

This clone appeared a few times. The chain employs TRBV7-2 and TRBJ2-3, with 7 bases that match TRBD2. CDR3 length: 16 residues. Losses at the gene ends were 5 bases for V and 4 bases for J; bases not matched to a gene: 12. Germline V gene data show CDR1 as SGHTA and CDR2 as FQGNSA. The CDR3 sequence is CASSPHDWGGSDTQYF. The CDR3 DNA is TGTGCCAGCAGCCCCCATGACTGGGGGGGGTCAGATACGCAGTATTTT.

In its sample, this clone was seen a few times. The rearrangement uses TRBV7-2 and TRBJ2-6; D is unclear. This CDR3 comprises 15 residues. CDR1 is SGHTA and CDR2 is FQGNSA in the germline V gene. With 5 bases removed from V and 0 bases from J, the gap between germline ends came to 8 bases. For the CDR3, the DNA is TGTGCCAGCAGCCCGCCTTTCTCTGGGGCCAACGTCCTGACTTTC. Translation: CASSPPFSGANVLTF.

This clone was recorded a few times. The same CDR3 is also encoded by other DNA sequences in this sample. The chain has TRBV29-1 and TRBJ1-1, with no clear D. V lost 7 bases and J lost 5, with 8 bases in between. Germline CDR1 reads SQVTM; CDR2 reads ANQGSEA. This CDR3 region has 10 residues. DNA of the CDR3: TGCAGCGCTGGGAGGACTGAAGCTTTCTTT. It translates to CSAGRTEAFF.

This clone was seen more than once but under ten times. The rearrangement uses TRBV5-1 and TRBJ1-4; D call uncertain. CDR1 and CDR2 from the germline V gene are SGHRS and YFSETQ. The CDR3 covers 15 residues. Trimming cost V 0 bases and J 6 bases, with 12 bases left between them. CDR3 bases: TGCGCCAGCAGCTTGGCGCCGACAAGGGATGAAAAACTGTTTTTT. It specifies CASSLAPTRDEKLFF. The whole variable domain, filled in from reference TRBV5-1 and TRBJ1-4, reads KAGVTQTPRYLIKTRGQQVTLSCSPISGHRSVSWYQQTPGQGLQFLFEYFSETQRNKGNFPGRFSGRQFSNSRSEMNVSTLELGDSALYLCASSLAPTRDEKLFFGSGTQLSVL.

The chain combines TRBV6-5 with TRBJ1-6, with D uncertain. Germline V gives CDR1 MNHEY, CDR2 SVGAGI. The CDR3 consists of 16 residues. V was pared by 0 bases and J by 8 bases, with 14 bases between. CDR3 DNA: TGTGCCAGCAGTTACTCGATGGCAGGTCGTGATTCACCCCTCCACTTT. Its protein is CASSYSMAGRDSPLHF.

This chain links TRBV6-1 with TRBJ1-1; D gene uncertain. The CDR3 is 13 residues long. V was trimmed by 11 bases and J by 1 base, leaving 14 bases between them. Germline V gives CDR1 MNHNS, CDR2 SASEGT. The CDR3: CAVSSWENTEAFF. The DNA of the CDR3 is TGTGCCGTTAGCTCGTGGGAGAACACTGAAGCTTTCTTT.

The V gene is TRBV7-9, the J gene TRBJ1-2, with 7 bases aligning to TRBD1. The ends lost 5 bases at V and 13 bases at J; junction bases unmatched: 7. The V gene's germline CDR1 is SEHNR and CDR2 FQNEAQ (reference sequence). This CDR3 is built from 11 residues. CDR3 nucleotide sequence: TGTGCCAGCAGCCCCTACGACAGGGTCACCTTC. Amino acid sequence: CASSPYDRVTF.

This clone was detected a few times. V and J are TRBV14 and TRBJ1-1; possible D gene TRBD1, 5 bases. The CDR3 sequence is 15 residues long. Between the trimmed V and J ends, which lost 1 base and 7 bases, there was a span of 16 bases. Germline V gene data show CDR1 as SGHDN and CDR2 as FVKESK. The DNA of the CDR3 is TGTGCCAGCAGCCAAGTCTTGCGGGGCAGGAGTGAAGCTTTCTTT. Its protein is CASSQVLRGRSEAFF.